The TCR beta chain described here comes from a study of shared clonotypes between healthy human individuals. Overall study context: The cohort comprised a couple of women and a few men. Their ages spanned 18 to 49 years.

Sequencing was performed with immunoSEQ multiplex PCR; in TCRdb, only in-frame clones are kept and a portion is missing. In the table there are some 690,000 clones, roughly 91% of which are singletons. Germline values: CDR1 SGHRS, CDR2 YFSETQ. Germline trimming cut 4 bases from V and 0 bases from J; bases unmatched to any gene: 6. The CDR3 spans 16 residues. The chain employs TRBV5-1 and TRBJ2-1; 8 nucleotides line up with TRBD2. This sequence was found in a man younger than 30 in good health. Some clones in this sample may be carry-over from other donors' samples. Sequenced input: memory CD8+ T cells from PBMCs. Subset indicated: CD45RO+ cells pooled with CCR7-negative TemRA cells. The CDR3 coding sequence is TGCGCCAGCAGCCCTGACCTAGCGGGCTCCTACAATGAGCAGTTCTTC. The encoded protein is CASSPDLAGSYNEQFF.